Detailed here is one TCR beta chain. Enrollment of patients from Seattle took place during active infection, with longitudinal follow-up. Data came from immunoSEQ multiplex PCR; TCRdb stores just in-frame clones and leaves some out. Here the sample spans about 200,000 clones, around four fifths being singletons. The data were taken from a study of blood T cell repertoires in COVID-19. Study at large: The origin of the acute and convalescent COVID-19 samples was the United States, Italy and Spain.

The sequenced material came from peripheral blood. The TCR sequence derives from a man aged 55 to 70 with COVID-19, enrolled during active disease.

The CDR3 loop is CASRAGTENYYGYTF. The CDR3 nucleotides read TGTGCCAGCAGGGCCGGGACAGAGAATTACTATGGCTACACCTTC. This chain joins TRBV2 and TRBJ1-2; 7 bases are a match to TRBD1. The ends lost 6 bases at V and 3 bases at J; junction bases unmatched: 10. Germline values: CDR1 SNHLY, CDR2 FYNNEI. The CDR3 is 15 residues long. The entire variable domain, with the rest obtained from reference TRBV2 and TRBJ1-2, is as follows: EPEVTQTPSHQVTQMGQEVILRCVPISNHLYFYWYRQILGQKVEFLVSFYNNEISEKSEIFDDQFSVERPDGSNFTLKIRSTKLEDSAMYFCASRAGTENYYGYTFGSGTRLTVV.